Listed below are T cell receptor beta chains from one sample, sequenced in a study of blood T cell repertoires in COVID-19. The data were produced by immunoSEQ multiplex PCR, yet TCRdb's version contains in-frame clones alone and is incomplete. The data show about 93,000 clones, with roughly nine tenths seen just once and approximately 1.6% held by the top ten. Sequenced: peripheral blood. These receptors were collected from a human donor with active COVID-19. The donor label of this sample is uncertain. The CDR3 runs from the conserved cysteine through the conserved F or W. A D gene is named only where the DNA matches it firmly. Size is omitted from some rows. Given values are once, few, many or a class for expanded clones.

D	V	J	size	length	CDR3	DNA
.	TRBV10-3	TRBJ2-7	.	13	CAISPTARDEQYF	TGTGCCATCAGCCCAACGGCCAGGGACGAGCAGTACTTC
TRBD2	TRBV9	TRBJ2-3	.	17	CASSVATSAGVTDTQYF	TGTGCCAGCAGCGTAGCTACATCAGCGGGGGTGACAGATACGCAGTATTTT
.	TRBV9	TRBJ1-1	.	13	CASSEQLYTEAFF	TGTGCCAGCAGCGAACAGCTCTACACTGAAGCTTTCTTT
TRBD1	TRBV28	TRBJ2-7	.	16	CASNLPRRGGSYEQYF	TGTGCCAGCAACTTACCTCGTAGAGGGGGCAGCTACGAGCAGTACTTC
TRBD1	TRBV9	TRBJ2-5	few	15	CASSAGQGDSETQYF	TGTGCCAGCAGCGCGGGACAGGGGGATTCGGAGACCCAGTACTTC
.	TRBV6-5	TRBJ2-7	.	11	CASSLGSEQYF	TGTGCCAGCAGCCTAGGAAGCGAGCAGTACTTC
.	TRBV7-2	TRBJ2-3	.	15	CASSGGAGGTDTQYF	TGTGCCAGCAGCGGAGGGGCTGGGGGCACAGATACGCAGTATTTT
.	TRBV5-6	TRBJ1-3	once	14	CASSLSDRRNTIYF	TGTGCCAGCAGTCTCTCGGACAGAAGAAACACCATATATTTT
.	TRBV6-2/TRBV6-3	TRBJ2-5	.	15	CASSSFRGIQETQYF	TGTGCCAGCAGTTCTTTTCGGGGGATCCAGGAGACCCAGTACTTC
.	TRBV7-6	TRBJ2-1	.	19	CASSLDNRVNGYGHNEQFF	TGTGCCAGCAGCTTAGATAACAGGGTAAACGGGTACGGGCACAATGAGCAGTTCTTC
.	TRBV14	TRBJ1-3	.	16	CASSLTDSSSGNTIYF	TGTGCCAGCAGCCTGACGGACAGTAGCTCTGGAAACACCATATATTTT
.	TRBV19	TRBJ1-6	.	15	CASSREQGGNSPLHF	TGTGCCAGTAGTAGAGAACAGGGTGGTAATTCACCCCTCCACTTT
.	TRBV28	TRBJ2-5	once	12	CATQNPPGTQYF	TGTGCCACCCAGAACCCCCCGGGTACCCAGTACTTC
TRBD2	TRBV3-1/TRBV3-2	TRBJ2-1	once	18	CASSPPPGGAPTYNEQFF	TGTGCCAGCAGCCCACCTCCCGGGGGGGCTCCTACCTACAATGAGCAGTTCTTC
TRBD1	TRBV27	TRBJ2-7	.	15	CASSKTGTGFYEQYF	TGTGCCAGCAGCAAAACCGGGACAGGGTTCTACGAGCAGTACTTC
.	TRBV6-2/TRBV6-3	TRBJ2-7	.	11	CASSLGGEQYF	TGTGCCAGCAGCCTCGGGGGTGAGCAGTACTTC
.	TRBV14	TRBJ2-7	.	13	CASSQVEGGEQYF	TGTGCCAGCAGCCAAGTAGAAGGGGGCGAGCAGTACTTC
TRBD1	TRBV7-8	TRBJ1-3	.	16	CASSPGDRVTGNTIYF	TGTGCCAGCAGCCCGGGGGACAGGGTGACTGGAAACACCATATATTTT
.	TRBV6-2/TRBV6-3	TRBJ1-5	.	16	CASSSERESGNQPQHF	TGTGCCAGCAGTTCAGAGCGCGAATCGGGCAATCAGCCCCAGCATTTT
TRBD1	TRBV28	TRBJ1-6	.	14	CASSSGTVNSPLHF	TGTGCCAGCAGTTCCGGGACAGTTAATTCACCCCTCCACTTT
.	TRBV6-1	TRBJ1-1	few	14	CASSERAGNTEAFF	TGTGCCAGCAGTGAGCGGGCCGGGAACACTGAAGCTTTCTTT
.	TRBV27	TRBJ1-1	.	15	CASSPHPGSTTEAFF	TGTGCCAGCAGCCCCCACCCGGGGTCGACCACTGAAGCTTTCTTT